This T cell receptor beta chain was retrieved from a study of blood T cell repertoires in COVID-19. TCRdb keeps only in-frame clones here, not all; method: immunoSEQ multiplex PCR. This table holds about 350,000 clones, 87% found once. The TCR was taken from a woman aged 25 to 39 who had recovered from COVID-19. Sample: PBMCs or T cells enriched from blood (not recorded which).

In nucleotides, the CDR3 is TGCGCCAGCAGCCTAGCCCTAGCGGGGGGCACAGATACGCAGTATTTT. Its translation is CASSLALAGGTDTQYF. The chain combines TRBV4-3 with TRBJ2-3; 10 positions match TRBD2. With 4 bases clipped from V and 1 base from J, the junction kept 5 bases outside the gene matches. There are 16 residues in the CDR3. The germline V gene encodes CDR1 LGHNA and CDR2 YSLEER.